The source of this T cell receptor beta chain is a study of cytomegalovirus exposure and HLA in healthy donors. As regards this clone: As yet, its antigen is unknown.

Regarding the study as a whole: A later analysis, which compared TCR beta chains of equal frequency, found the HLA-associated ones more clonally expanded. According to an earlier analysis, most TCR beta V segments yielded productive rearrangements about 87% or about 30% of the time. A few V segments could not be told apart, such as TRBV6-2 and TRBV6-3, and were left out.

CDR3 length equals 16 residues. Trimming took 1 base from V and 0 from J, leaving 9 bases between them. Germline V gives CDR1 SGHVS, CDR2 FQNEAQ. The PCR used 60 Vbeta and 13 Jbeta primers. The protocol was immunoSEQ multiplex PCR, while the TCRdb copy is restricted to in-frame clones and leaves out a portion. The data contain 100,000 to 150,000 clones, 8.5% to 10% of them singletons. The chain links TRBV7-8 to TRBJ2-2, with a tentative D call TRBD2 (6 bases). This TCR derives from a man aged 35 to 55 in good health and CMV-seronegative. The source material was PBMCs. The CDR3, as DNA: TGTGCCAGCAGCTTAGAGGAGGGGACGAACACCGGGGAGCTGTTTTTT. Protein sequence: CASSLEEGTNTGELFF.